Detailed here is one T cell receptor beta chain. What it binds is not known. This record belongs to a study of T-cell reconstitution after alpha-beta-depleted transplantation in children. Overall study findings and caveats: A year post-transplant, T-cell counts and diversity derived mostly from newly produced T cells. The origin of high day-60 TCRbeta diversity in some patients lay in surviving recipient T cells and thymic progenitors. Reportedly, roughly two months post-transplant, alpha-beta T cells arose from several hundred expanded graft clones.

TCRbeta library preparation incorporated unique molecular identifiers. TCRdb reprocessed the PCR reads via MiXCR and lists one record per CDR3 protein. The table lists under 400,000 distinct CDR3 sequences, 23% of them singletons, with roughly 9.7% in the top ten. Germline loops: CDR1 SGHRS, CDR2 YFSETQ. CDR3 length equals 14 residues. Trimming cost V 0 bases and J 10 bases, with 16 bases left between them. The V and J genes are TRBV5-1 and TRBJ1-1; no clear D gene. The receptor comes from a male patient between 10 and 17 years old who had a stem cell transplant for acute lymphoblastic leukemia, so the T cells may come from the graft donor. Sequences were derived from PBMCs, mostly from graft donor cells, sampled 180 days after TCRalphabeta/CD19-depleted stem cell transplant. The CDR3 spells CASSLDAGRIGAFF. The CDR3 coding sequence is TGCGCCAGCAGCTTGGATGCGGGAAGGATAGGAGCTTTCTTT.